This TCR beta chain was documented in a study of blood T cell repertoires in COVID-19. Study-level background: The United States, Italy and Spain supplied acute and convalescent COVID-19 samples.

The participants were between roughly 18 and 90 years old and came from under 25 US areas. CDR1 and CDR2 from the germline V gene are SGHTS and YDEGEE. The CDR3 consists of 14 residues. V lost 7 bases to trimming and J lost 2 bases, with 15 bases between them. TCRdb's table, derived via immunoSEQ multiplex PCR, lists solely in-frame clones and lacks some. The profile shows almost 250,000 clones, around 87% of them singletons. The sequenced sample was PBMCs or T cells enriched from blood (not recorded which). The receptor's source is a woman aged 45-65 years who had recovered from COVID-19. This chain joins TRBV5-8 and TRBJ1-2; tentative D call: TRBD1 (6 bases). CDR3 coding DNA: TGTGCCAGCTCCCGTGGGGGGGGCAACTATGGCTACACCTTC. Its protein product is CASSRGGGNYGYTF.